This T cell receptor (beta chain) was documented in a study of identical twins. Study results and caveats: Insertions were reduced in abundant cord blood beta clonotypes but not in memory repertoires. Where out-of-frame alpha sequences were twin-shared, they showed excess low generation probability. Without tracking the same donors, conclusions rested on cross-sectional statistical analysis.

The CDR3 has 16 amino acids. Germline CDR1 reads SNHLY; CDR2 reads FYNNEI. V lost 2 bases, J lost 2 bases, and 4 bases stayed unmatched. TCRdb re-derived calls from the 5' RACE reads in MiXCR, one entry per CDR3 protein. The sample holds 250,000 or so distinct CDR3 sequences, about 8% seen once. On this clonotype: What it recognizes is unknown.

These records were also assigned to another study, of yellow fever vaccine responses in identical twins. That report notes: Each twin's T cell response to the vaccine was reported to look partly convergent and partly personalized.

Sequenced material: CD8+ T cells sorted from blood. The chain joins TRBV2 to TRBJ2-1; 9 bases match TRBD2. This receptor was identified in a young woman in good health. The CDR3 reads CASSEPTSGPYNEQFF. The CDR3 coding sequence is TGTGCCAGCAGTGAACCGACTAGCGGCCCCTACAATGAGCAGTTCTTC.